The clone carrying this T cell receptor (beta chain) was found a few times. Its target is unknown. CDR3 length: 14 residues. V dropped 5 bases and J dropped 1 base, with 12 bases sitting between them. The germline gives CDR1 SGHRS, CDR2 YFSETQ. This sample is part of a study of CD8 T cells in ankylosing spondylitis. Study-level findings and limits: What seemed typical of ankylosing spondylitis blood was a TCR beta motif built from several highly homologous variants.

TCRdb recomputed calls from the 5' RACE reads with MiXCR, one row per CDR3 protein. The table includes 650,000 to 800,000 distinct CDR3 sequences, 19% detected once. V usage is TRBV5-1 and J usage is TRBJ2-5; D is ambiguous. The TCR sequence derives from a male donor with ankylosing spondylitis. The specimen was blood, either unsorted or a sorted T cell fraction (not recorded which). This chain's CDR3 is CASRDYSSQETQYF. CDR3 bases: TGCGCCAGCAGGGATTACAGCAGCCAAGAGACCCAGTACTTC. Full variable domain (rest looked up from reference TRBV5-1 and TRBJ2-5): KAGVTQTPRYLIKTRGQQVTLSCSPISGHRSVSWYQQTPGQGLQFLFEYFSETQRNKGNFPGRFSGRQFSNSRSEMNVSTLELGDSALYLCASRDYSSQETQYFGPGTRLLVL.